This is a list of T cell receptor beta chains from one sample in a study of shared clonotypes between healthy human individuals. The table came from immunoSEQ multiplex PCR; TCRdb's copy has only in-frame clones and leaves some out. Of about 500,000 clones in the sample, roughly 80% are singletons; the top ten hold around 13%. The material sequenced was PBMCs. The receptors here all came from a woman aged 35 to 49 in good health. Some clones in this sample may be carry-over from other donors' samples. Each CDR3 is given with its conserved first and last residue. D genes are given only for firm matches. Not all rows give a size; the values are once, few, many and, for expanded clones, a class.

j_call v_call d_call clone_size cdr3_aa cdr3_nt
TRBJ2-7 TRBV23-1 NA NA CARNKQYF TGCGCCAGGAACAAGCAGTACTTC
TRBJ1-4 TRBV27 NA NA CASSSRMNEKLFF TGTGCCAGCAGTTCGAGGATGAATGAAAAACTGTTTTTT
TRBJ1-4 TRBV15 NA NA CATSRYQDYNEKLFF TGTGCCACCAGCAGGTACCAGGACTATAATGAAAAACTGTTTTTT
TRBJ2-1 TRBV4-2 NA once CASSQDVGLGDNEQFF TGTGCCAGCAGCCAAGATGTGGGACTTGGGGACAATGAGCAGTTCTTC
TRBJ1-3 TRBV28 TRBD1 NA CASSFPGGGALGGNTIYF TGTGCCAGCAGTTTCCCAGGGGGTGGAGCCCTGGGCGGAAACACCATATATTTT
TRBJ1-5 TRBV5-4 NA NA CASSLGGDSNQPQHF TGTGCCAGCAGCTTGGGGGGGGATAGCAATCAGCCCCAGCATTTT
TRBJ2-7 TRBV10-3 NA NA CAISEYRAYEQYF TGTGCCATCAGTGAATACAGAGCCTACGAGCAGTACTTC
TRBJ2-5 TRBV11-2 NA NA CASSSGNKKTQYF TGTGCCAGCAGCTCCGGGAATAAGAAGACCCAGTACTTC
TRBJ2-1 TRBV7-6 NA NA CASSLGGEYNEQFF TGTGCCAGCAGCTTAGGAGGGGAATACAATGAGCAGTTCTTC
TRBJ1-2 TRBV9 TRBD1 NA CASSVGTGGIYGYTF TGTGCCAGCAGCGTAGGGACAGGGGGAATCTATGGCTACACCTTC
TRBJ2-7 TRBV10-3 TRBD1 NA CAISDFGTASYEQYF TGTGCCATCAGTGATTTCGGGACAGCATCCTACGAGCAGTACTTC
TRBJ2-7 TRBV28 NA once CASSLPSRYEQYF TGTGCCAGCAGTTTACCCTCCCGGTACGAGCAGTACTTC
TRBJ2-7 TRBV19 NA NA CASSMSLQTEYEQYF TGTGCCAGTAGTATGAGTCTCCAGACCGAATACGAGCAGTACTTC
TRBJ2-7 TRBV18 TRBD2 few CASSPPSGSHGYEQYF TGTGCCAGCTCACCACCGAGCGGGAGTCATGGGTACGAGCAGTACTTC
TRBJ2-1 TRBV7-3 NA NA CASSLKEGPGLSAEQFF TGTGCCAGCAGCTTAAAGGAGGGGCCAGGACTTTCCGCCGAGCAGTTCTTC
TRBJ2-3 TRBV5-1 NA NA CASSRGELSDTQYF TGCGCCAGCTCGCGGGGCGAACTCTCAGATACGCAGTATTTT
TRBJ1-2 TRBV19 NA NA CASSRAATYGYTF TGTGCCAGCTCTAGGGCAGCAACTTATGGCTACACCTTC
TRBJ2-3 TRBV6-5 NA NA CASSATETGTDTQYF TGTGCCAGCAGCGCTACCGAGACGGGCACAGATACGCAGTATTTT
TRBJ2-5 TRBV5-1 TRBD2 NA CASSVLAGEQETQYF TGCGCCAGCAGCGTACTAGCGGGAGAGCAAGAGACCCAGTACTTC
TRBJ1-2 TRBV28 NA NA CASRSGPYGYTF TGTGCCAGCAGGTCGGGGCCCTATGGCTACACCTTC
TRBJ2-1 TRBV7-2 NA NA CASSLGRAGYNEQFF TGTGCCAGCAGCTTAGGTCGGGCTGGTTACAATGAGCAGTTCTTC
TRBJ2-2 TRBV7-3 NA few CASSFSGYGGELFF TGTGCCAGCAGCTTTTCGGGGTACGGCGGGGAGCTGTTTTTT
TRBJ2-1 TRBV18 NA NA CASSRGALSNEQFF TGTGCCAGCTCACGGGGGGCCCTCTCTAATGAGCAGTTCTTC
TRBJ1-2 TRBV6-5 NA NA CASSYPGNYGYTF TGTGCCAGCAGTTACCCAGGGAACTATGGCTACACCTTC
TRBJ2-7 TRBV10-3 NA NA CAISEGTAGPHEQYF TGTGCCATCAGTGAAGGGACGGCGGGTCCCCACGAGCAGTACTTC
TRBJ2-5 TRBV28 TRBD1 once CASSPYRGPETQYF TGTGCCAGCAGTCCCTACAGGGGTCCGGAGACCCAGTACTTC
TRBJ2-1 TRBV5-1 NA NA CASSLDVNNEQFF TGCGCCAGCAGCTTGGACGTAAACAATGAGCAGTTCTTC
TRBJ1-2 TRBV28 NA few CASSPRGTYGYTF TGTGCCAGCAGTCCCCGGGGGACCTATGGCTACACCTTC
TRBJ1-1 TRBV12-2 NA NA CASRLWSERQNTEAFF TGTGCAAGTCGCTTATGGTCGGAAAGGCAGAACACTGAAGCTTTCTTT
TRBJ1-1 TRBV7-2 NA NA CASSLSRVGTEAFF TGTGCCAGCAGCTTAAGCAGGGTCGGCACTGAAGCTTTCTTT
TRBJ1-1 TRBV27 NA many CASMDAGGTEAFF TGTGCCAGCATGGATGCGGGGGGCACTGAAGCTTTCTTT